This T cell receptor beta chain was identified in a study of blood T cell repertoires in COVID-19. Some clones are missing from TCRdb's copy, which holds only in-frame ones; the method was immunoSEQ multiplex PCR. This sample has more than 110,000 clones, with 86% found just once. CDR3 size: 16 residues. Germline-derived CDR1 and CDR2 are MNHEY and SVGAGI. Trimming took off 2 bases at V and 3 bases at J, with 14 bases between the two ends. The specimen sequenced was PBMCs or T cells enriched from blood (not recorded which). This receptor was obtained from a man aged 45 to 65 who had recovered from COVID-19. This sequence joins TRBV6-5 and TRBJ1-3; D is perhaps TRBD1 (5 bases). CDR3 nucleotides: TGTGCCAGCAGTTACACCATCGGCAGGGTTGGAAACACCATATATTTT. Protein: CASSYTIGRVGNTIYF.